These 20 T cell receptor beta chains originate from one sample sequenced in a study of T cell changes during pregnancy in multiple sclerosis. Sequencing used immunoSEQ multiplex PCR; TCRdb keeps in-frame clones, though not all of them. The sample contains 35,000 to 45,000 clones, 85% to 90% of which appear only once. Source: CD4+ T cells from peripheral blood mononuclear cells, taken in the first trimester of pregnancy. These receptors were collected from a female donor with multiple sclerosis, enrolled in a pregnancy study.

The CDR3 sequence: CASSARGRGGYTF. Here the CDR3 DNA reads TGTGCCAGCAGCGCCAGGGGTAGGGGTGGCTACACCTTC. The V gene is TRBV9, the J gene TRBJ1-2, with D perhaps TRBD1 (6 bases). Germline CDR1 is SGDLS and CDR2 is YYNGEE. There are 13 residues in the CDR3. Between the trimmed V and J ends, which lost 3 bases and 7 bases, there was a span of 13 bases. The full variable domain, with the rest looked up from reference TRBV9 and TRBJ1-2, is DSGVTQTPKHLITATGQRVTLRCSPRSGDLSVYWYQQSLDQGLQFLIQYYNGEERAKGNILERFSAQQFPDLHSELNLSSLELGDSALYFCASSARGRGGYTFGSGTRLTVV.

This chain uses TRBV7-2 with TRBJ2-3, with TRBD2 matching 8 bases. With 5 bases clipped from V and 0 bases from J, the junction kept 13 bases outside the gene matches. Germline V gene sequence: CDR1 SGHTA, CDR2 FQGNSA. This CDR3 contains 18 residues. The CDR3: CASSLHQLAAYSTDTQYF. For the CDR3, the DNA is TGTGCCAGCAGCCTCCATCAACTAGCGGCCTATAGCACAGATACGCAGTATTTT.

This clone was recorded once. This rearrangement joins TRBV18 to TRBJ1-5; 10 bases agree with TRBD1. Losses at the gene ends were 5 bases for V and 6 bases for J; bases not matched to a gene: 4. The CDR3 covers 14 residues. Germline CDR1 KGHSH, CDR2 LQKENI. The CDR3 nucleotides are TGTGCCAGCTCAGCGACAGGGGGCAGTCAGCCCCAGCATTTT. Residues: CASSATGGSQPQHF.

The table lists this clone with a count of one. CDR3: CASSEVGTGNQPQHF. CDR3 nucleotides: TGTGCCAGCAGTGAAGTAGGGACAGGGAATCAGCCCCAGCATTTT. The chain links TRBV6-1 to TRBJ1-5, with TRBD1 matching over 9 bases. The ends lost 1 base at V and 4 bases at J; junction bases unmatched: 2. Germline CDR1 reads MNHNS; CDR2 reads SASEGT. This CDR3 spans 15 amino acids.

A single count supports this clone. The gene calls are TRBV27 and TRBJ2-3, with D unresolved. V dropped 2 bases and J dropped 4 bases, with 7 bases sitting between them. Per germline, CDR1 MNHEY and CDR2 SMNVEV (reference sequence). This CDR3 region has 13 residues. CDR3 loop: CASSLLDADTQYF. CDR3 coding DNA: TGTGCCAGCAGTTTACTAGATGCAGATACGCAGTATTTT.

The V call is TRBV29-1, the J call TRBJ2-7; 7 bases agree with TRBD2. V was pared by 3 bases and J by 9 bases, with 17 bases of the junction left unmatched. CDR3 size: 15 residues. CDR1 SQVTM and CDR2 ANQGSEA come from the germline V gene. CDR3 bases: TGCAGCGTTGAGATGGCTAGCGGAGGCGAGAGCGGGCAGTACTTC. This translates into CSVEMASGGESGQYF.

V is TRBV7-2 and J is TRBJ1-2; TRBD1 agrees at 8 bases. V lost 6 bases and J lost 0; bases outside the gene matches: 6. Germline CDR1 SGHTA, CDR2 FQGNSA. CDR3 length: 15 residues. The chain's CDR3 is CASRQAGQANYGYTF. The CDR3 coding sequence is TGTGCCAGCAGGCAGGCGGGACAGGCTAACTATGGCTACACCTTC.

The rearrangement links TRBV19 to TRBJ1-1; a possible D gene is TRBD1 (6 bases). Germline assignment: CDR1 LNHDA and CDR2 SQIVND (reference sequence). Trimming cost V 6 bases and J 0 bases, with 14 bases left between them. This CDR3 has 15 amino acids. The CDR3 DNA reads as TGTGCCAGTAGGGATTATGACAGGATGAACACTGAAGCTTTCTTT. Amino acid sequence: CASRDYDRMNTEAFF.

CDR3 loop: CASSPTVDRGHGYTF. Here the CDR3 DNA reads TGTGCCAGCTCACCGACCGTGGACAGGGGGCATGGCTACACCTTC. This sequence joins TRBV18 and TRBJ1-2, with 11 positions matching TRBD1. Trimming at V came to 3 bases and at J to 6 bases, leaving 6 bases not matched to a gene. Germline CDR1 and CDR2: KGHSH and LQKENI. This CDR3 is 15 amino acids long.

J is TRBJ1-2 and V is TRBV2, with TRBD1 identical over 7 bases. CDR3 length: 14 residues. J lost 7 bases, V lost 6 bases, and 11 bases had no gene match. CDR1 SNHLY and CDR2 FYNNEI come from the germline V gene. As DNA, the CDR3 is TGTGCCAGCAGGAGAGGGGGCGCATCGGTTGGCTACACCTTC. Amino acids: CASRRGGASVGYTF.

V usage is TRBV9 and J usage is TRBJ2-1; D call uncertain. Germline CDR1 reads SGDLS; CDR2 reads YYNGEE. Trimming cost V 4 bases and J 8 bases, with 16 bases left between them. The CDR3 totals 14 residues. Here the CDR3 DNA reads TGTGCCAGCAGCAGGTCCTCTGTGAGCGATGAGCAGTTCTTC. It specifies CASSRSSVSDEQFF.

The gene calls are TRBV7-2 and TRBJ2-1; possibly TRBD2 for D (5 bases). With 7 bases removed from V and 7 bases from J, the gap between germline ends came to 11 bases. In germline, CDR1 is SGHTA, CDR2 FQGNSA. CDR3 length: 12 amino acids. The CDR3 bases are TGTGCCAGCACCTTTACTAGGAATGAGCAGTTCTTC. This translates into CASTFTRNEQFF. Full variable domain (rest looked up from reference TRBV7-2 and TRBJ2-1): GAGVSQSPSNKVTEKGKDVELRCDPISGHTALYWYRQSLGQGLEFLIYFQGNSAPDKSGLPSDRFSAERTGGSVSTLTIQRTQQEDSAVYLCASTFTRNEQFFGPGTRLTVL.

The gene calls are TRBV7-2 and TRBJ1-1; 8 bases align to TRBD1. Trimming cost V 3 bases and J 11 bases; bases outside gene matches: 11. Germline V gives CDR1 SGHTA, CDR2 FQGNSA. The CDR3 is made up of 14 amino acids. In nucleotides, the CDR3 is TGTGCCAGCAGCTTGGACAGGGCGTCCCGCGAGGCTTTCTTT. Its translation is CASSLDRASREAFF.

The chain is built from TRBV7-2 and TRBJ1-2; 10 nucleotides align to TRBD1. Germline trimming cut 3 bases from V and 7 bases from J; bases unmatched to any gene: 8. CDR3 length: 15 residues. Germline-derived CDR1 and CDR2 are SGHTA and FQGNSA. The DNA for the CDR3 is TGTGCCAGCAGCTTTAGTTTCGGACAGGGGGGTGGCTACACCTTC. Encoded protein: CASSFSFGQGGGYTF.

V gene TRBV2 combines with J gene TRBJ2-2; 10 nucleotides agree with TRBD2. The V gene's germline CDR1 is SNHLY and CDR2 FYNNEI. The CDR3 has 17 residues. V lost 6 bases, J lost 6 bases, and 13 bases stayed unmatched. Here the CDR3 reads CASSFRGSGRAAGELFF. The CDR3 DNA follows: TGTGCCAGCAGCTTCAGAGGGAGCGGGAGGGCCGCCGGGGAGCTGTTTTTT.

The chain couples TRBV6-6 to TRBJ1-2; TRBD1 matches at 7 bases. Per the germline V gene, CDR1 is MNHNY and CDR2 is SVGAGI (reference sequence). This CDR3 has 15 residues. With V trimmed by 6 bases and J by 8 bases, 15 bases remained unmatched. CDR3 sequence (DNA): TGTGCCAGCAGCGCCGCTGGACAGGCCCGGGGAGGCTACACCTTC. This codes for CASSAAGQARGGYTF.

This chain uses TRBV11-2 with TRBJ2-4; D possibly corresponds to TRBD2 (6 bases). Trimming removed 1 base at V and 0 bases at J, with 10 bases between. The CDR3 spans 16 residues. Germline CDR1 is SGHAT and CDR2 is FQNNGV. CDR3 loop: CASSLGPGVAKNIQYF. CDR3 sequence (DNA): TGTGCCAGCAGCTTAGGCCCGGGGGTAGCCAAAAACATTCAGTACTTC.

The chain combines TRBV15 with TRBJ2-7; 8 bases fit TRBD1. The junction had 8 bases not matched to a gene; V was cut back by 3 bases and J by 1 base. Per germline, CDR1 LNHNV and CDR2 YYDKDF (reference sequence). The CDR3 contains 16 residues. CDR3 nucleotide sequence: TGTGCCACCAGCAGTCTCGGGACAGGAGTATCCTACGAGCAGTACTTC. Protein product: CATSSLGTGVSYEQYF.

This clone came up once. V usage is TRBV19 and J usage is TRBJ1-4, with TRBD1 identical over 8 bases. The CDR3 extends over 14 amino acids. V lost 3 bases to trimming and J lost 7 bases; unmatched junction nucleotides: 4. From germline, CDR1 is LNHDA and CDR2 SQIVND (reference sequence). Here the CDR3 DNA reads TGTGCCAGTAGTATTCAGGGGGCGAGTGAAAAACTGTTTTTT. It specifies CASSIQGASEKLFF.

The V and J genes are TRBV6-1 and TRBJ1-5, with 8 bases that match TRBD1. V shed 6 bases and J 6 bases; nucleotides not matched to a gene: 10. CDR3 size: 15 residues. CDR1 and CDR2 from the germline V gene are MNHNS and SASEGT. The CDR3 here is CASRDRQGFGQPQHF. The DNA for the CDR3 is TGTGCCAGCAGGGACCGACAGGGGTTCGGTCAGCCCCAGCATTTT.